This T cell receptor (beta chain) was identified during a study of shared clonotypes between healthy human individuals. Germline assignment: CDR1 LNHNV and CDR2 YYDKDF (reference sequence). J was trimmed by 2 bases and V by 1 base; bases with no gene match: 4. This CDR3 spans 15 amino acids. Whole-study findings and limits: The study generally estimated greater richness for naive than memory subsets.

Naive CD8 cells comprised CD45RO-negative, CCR7-positively selected cells, excluding terminally differentiated effector memory CD45RA+ cells. Data came from immunoSEQ multiplex PCR; TCRdb stores just in-frame clones and leaves some out. The sample holds 550,000 to 600,000 clones; roughly 98% are singletons and the top ten take approximately 0.3%. A remark on this clone: Its matching antigen is unknown.

Sequencing used naive CD8+ T cells sorted from blood. This TCR derives from a man aged 25-40 years in good health. The rearrangement links TRBV15 to TRBJ2-7, with TRBD2 matching 8 bases. The CDR3: CATSRGTAGAYEQYF. CDR3 in DNA: TGTGCCACCAGCAGAGGAACAGCGGGAGCCTACGAGCAGTACTTC.